The rows below give T cell receptor beta chains drawn from one sample of a study of cytomegalovirus exposure and HLA in healthy donors. The data were produced by immunoSEQ multiplex PCR, yet TCRdb's version contains in-frame clones alone and is incomplete. This table has approximately 140,000 clones, 65% to 85% appearing once. The sample was PBMCs. Receptors originate from a woman aged 40 to 50 in good health and CMV-seronegative. Each CDR3 is given with its conserved first and last residue. The D gene is left open where the match is weak. Only some rows state a clone size, as once, few, many or a class for expanded clones.

d_call | clone_size | j_call | v_call | cdr3_aa | cdr3_nt
. | . | TRBJ1-1 | TRBV7-3 | CASSLTPGEAFF | TGTGCCAGCAGCTTAACGCCGGGGGAAGCTTTCTTT
TRBD1 | few | TRBJ1-6 | TRBV5-1 | CASSLQTTGVHNSPLHF | TGCGCCAGCAGCCTTCAGACAACAGGGGTTCATAATTCACCCCTCCACTTT
. | . | TRBJ1-2 | TRBV5-6 | CASSRQENYGYTF | TGTGCCAGCAGCCGACAGGAAAACTATGGCTACACCTTC
TRBD1 | . | TRBJ2-5 | TRBV7-9 | CASSLGQGPQQETQYF | TGTGCCAGCAGCTTAGGACAGGGGCCCCAGCAAGAGACCCAGTACTTC
. | . | TRBJ1-5 | TRBV28 | CASSSPGVQPQHF | TGTGCCAGCAGCTCCCCAGGGGTCCAGCCCCAGCATTTT
. | . | TRBJ2-3 | TRBV4-1 | CASSQGDRSTDTQYF | TGCGCCAGCAGCCAAGGCGACAGGAGCACAGATACGCAGTATTTT
. | . | TRBJ1-4 | TRBV25-1 | CASSEHQGTGEKLFF | TGTGCCAGCAGTGAACACCAGGGGACCGGGGAAAAACTGTTTTTT
. | . | TRBJ2-1 | TRBV10-1 | CASSDVAEQSNEQFF | TGCGCCAGCAGTGATGTCGCGGAGCAGAGCAATGAGCAGTTCTTC
. | . | TRBJ2-6 | TRBV5-1 | CASSLDILSGANVLTF | TGCGCCAGCAGCTTGGACATTCTCTCTGGGGCCAACGTCCTGACTTTC
TRBD2 | . | TRBJ2-6 | TRBV7-9 | CASSPVAGGSGANVLTF | TGTGCCAGCAGCCCGGTAGCGGGGGGGAGTGGGGCCAACGTCCTGACTTTC
TRBD2 | . | TRBJ2-1 | TRBV5-1 | CASSWRGGGAYNEQFF | TGCGCCAGCAGCTGGCGCGGGGGAGGAGCCTACAATGAGCAGTTCTTC
TRBD2 | . | TRBJ2-1 | TRBV19 | CASSNPTTGTRGYNEQFF | TGTGCCAGTAGTAACCCAACCACCGGGACTAGAGGCTACAATGAGCAGTTCTTC
. | few | TRBJ2-1 | TRBV11-2 | CASSFGASSYNEQFF | TGTGCCAGCAGCTTTGGAGCGAGCTCCTACAATGAGCAGTTCTTC
TRBD2 | few | TRBJ2-3 | TRBV4-2 | CASSQDRAGGPGTDTQYF | TGTGCCAGCAGCCAAGATAGAGCGGGGGGGCCCGGCACAGATACGCAGTATTTT
TRBD1 | . | TRBJ2-7 | TRBV5-5 | CASSYGQGRVQLYF | TGTGCCAGCAGCTACGGACAGGGGAGGGTTCAACTGTACTTC
. | . | TRBJ2-7 | TRBV6-5 | CASSRGGAYEQYF | TGTGCCAGCAGTAGGGGGGGGGCCTACGAGCAGTACTTC
. | . | TRBJ2-7 | TRBV5-1 | CASSRDSYEQYF | TGCGCCAGCAGCCGAGACTCCTACGAGCAGTACTTC
. | once | TRBJ1-2 | TRBV7-3 | CASSLGGGDGYTF | TGTGCCAGCAGCTTAGGGGGGGGCGATGGCTACACCTTC
TRBD1 | once | TRBJ1-2 | TRBV5-6 | CASSWDRVHGYTF | TGTGCCAGCAGTTGGGACAGGGTTCATGGCTACACCTTC
TRBD1 | . | TRBJ2-7 | TRBV27 | CASSLYRDRSYEQYF | TGTGCCAGCAGTTTATACCGGGACAGGAGCTACGAGCAGTACTTC
TRBD1 | . | TRBJ2-3 | TRBV7-9 | CASSQSGGSDTQYF | TGTGCCAGCAGCCAGTCAGGGGGATCAGATACGCAGTATTTT
. | . | TRBJ2-3 | TRBV5-1 | CASSLEDSSIDTQYF | TGCGCCAGCAGCTTGGAAGATAGTTCGATAGATACGCAGTATTTT
. | . | TRBJ1-4 | TRBV28 | CASSLSGMGKLFF | TGTGCCAGCAGTTTATCAGGGATGGGAAAACTGTTTTTT
. | . | TRBJ2-6 | TRBV5-1 | CASSTLSGAGANVLTF | TGCGCCAGCAGCACTTTATCCGGAGCTGGGGCCAACGTCCTGACTTTC
. | . | TRBJ1-1 | TRBV7-9 | CASGTGRLNTEAFF | TGTGCCAGCGGAACAGGGCGGTTGAACACTGAAGCTTTCTTT
TRBD2 | . | TRBJ2-7 | TRBV28 | CASSLLASGYEQYF | TGTGCCAGCAGTTTATTGGCTAGCGGTTACGAGCAGTACTTC
TRBD2 | . | TRBJ2-4 | TRBV5-6 | CASSHARGTKNSQYF | TGTGCCAGCAGCCACGCGCGGGGGACCAAAAACAGTCAGTACTTC
TRBD2 | . | TRBJ2-1 | TRBV7-9 | CASRETSGGANEQFF | TGTGCCAGCAGGGAGACTAGCGGGGGGGCCAATGAGCAGTTCTTC
TRBD1 | . | TRBJ1-1 | TRBV19 | CASSWGDRKNTEAFF | TGTGCCAGTAGTTGGGGGGACAGAAAGAACACTGAAGCTTTCTTT
TRBD1 | . | TRBJ2-7 | TRBV13 | CASSLRTGYEQYF | TGTGCCAGCAGCCTGCGGACAGGGTACGAGCAGTACTTC
. | . | TRBJ2-7 | TRBV2 | CASSPRAEQYF | TGTGCCAGCTCCCCCCGAGCGGAGCAGTACTTC
. | . | TRBJ2-1 | TRBV20-1 | CSARGDSEQFF | TGCAGTGCTAGGGGCGATAGTGAGCAGTTCTTC
. | few | TRBJ2-5 | TRBV7-9 | CASSYDGQTQYF | TGTGCCAGCAGCTACGATGGGCAGACCCAGTACTTC
. | few | TRBJ2-3 | TRBV28 | CASSGEVAGPPRDTQYF | TGTGCCAGCAGTGGCGAGGTGGCAGGGCCACCGAGGGATACGCAGTATTTT
TRBD1 | few | TRBJ1-1 | TRBV18 | CASSPPATGRRNTEAFF | TGTGCCAGCTCACCACCCGCGACAGGGAGACGGAACACTGAAGCTTTCTTT
TRBD2 | . | TRBJ2-2 | TRBV9 | CASTSGGRSGELFF | TGTGCCAGTACTAGCGGGGGGAGGTCCGGGGAGCTGTTTTTT
. | . | TRBJ2-5 | TRBV18 | CASSPGNQETQYF | TGTGCCAGCTCACCAGGCAACCAAGAGACCCAGTACTTC
TRBD1 | . | TRBJ2-5 | TRBV5-4 | CASSLQDRATREQYF | TGTGCCAGCAGCTTGCAGGACAGGGCAACACGGGAGCAGTACTTC
TRBD2 | . | TRBJ2-7 | TRBV11-2 | CASSLSGSPYEQYF | TGTGCCAGCAGCTTAAGCGGGAGTCCGTACGAGCAGTACTTC
. | . | TRBJ2-7 | TRBV11-2 | CASSFLRSSYEQYF | TGTGCCAGCAGCTTTTTACGCAGCTCCTACGAGCAGTACTTC
. | . | TRBJ1-5 | TRBV6-5 | CASSLRFSDQPQHF | TGTGCCAGCAGCCTTAGATTTTCCGATCAGCCCCAGCATTTT
TRBD1 | once | TRBJ1-2 | TRBV28 | CASSLQGQGSYGYTF | TGTGCCAGCAGTCTCCAAGGACAGGGGAGCTATGGCTACACCTTC